The 27 T cell receptor beta chains below were found in one sample sequenced in a study of monozygotic twins with inflammatory bowel disease. TCRdb re-called the 5' RACE reads and gives one entry per CDR3 protein, without DNA. This table lists under 150,000 distinct CDR3 sequences. Material: blood. Every receptor here comes from a human donor with ulcerative colitis or Crohn's disease, or a healthy co-twin of an affected twin (not recorded which).

V and J are TRBV28 and TRBJ1-1; lacking DNA, the TRBD1 call made by TCRdb goes unchecked. The CDR3 spans 14 residues. Germline V lookup: CDR1 MDHEN, CDR2 SYDVKM. The CDR3 here is CAIFSRQGNTEAFF.

The gene calls are TRBV18 and TRBJ1-1. This CDR3 spans 13 amino acids. Germline V CDR1 and CDR2: KGHSH, LQKENI. CDR3 residues: CASSPGREGEAFF.

The chain has TRBV7-8 and TRBJ1-6. The CDR3 runs 15 residues. Germline loops: CDR1 SGHVS, CDR2 FQNEAQ. The CDR3 is CASSLGRSFNSPLHF. Together with reference TRBV7-8 and TRBJ1-6, the CDR3 gives the full variable domain: GAGVSQSPRYKVAKRGQDVALRCDPISGHVSLFWYQQALGQGPEFLTYFQNEAQLDKSGLPSDRFFAERPEGSVSTLKIQRTQQEDSAVYLCASSLGRSFNSPLHFGNGTRLTVT.

This sequence joins TRBV7-9 and TRBJ2-6; TCRdb's D gene call, TRBD1, goes unchecked for lack of DNA. This CDR3 is built from 17 residues. CDR1 is SEHNR, CDR2 FQNEAQ, per germline (reference sequence). The chain's CDR3 is CASSSGTGMTGANVLTF.

This chain joins TRBV7-2 and TRBJ2-1. Looked up from germline, CDR1 is SGHTA and CDR2 is FQGNSA. The CDR3 totals 11 residues. The CDR3 sequence: CASGYYNEQFF.

V usage is TRBV6-5 and J usage is TRBJ1-2. Looked up from germline, CDR1 is MNHEY and CDR2 is SVGAGI. This CDR3 is built from 14 residues. The CDR3 region is CASSSLDRLYGYTF.

The chain recombines TRBV7-2 with TRBJ2-7; lacking DNA, the TRBD1 call made by TCRdb goes unchecked. In germline, CDR1 is SGHTA, CDR2 FQGNSA. This CDR3 region has 15 residues. The CDR3 region is CASSPQGVLRYEQYF.

The chain has TRBV24-1 and TRBJ2-7; the TCRdb D gene call, TRBD1, has no DNA to confirm it. The CDR3 has 13 residues. Per the germline V gene, CDR1 is KGHDR and CDR2 is SFDVKD. The CDR3 reads CATSATGWSEQYF.

The J gene is TRBJ2-5, the V gene TRBV27; without DNA, the TCRdb call of TRBD2 cannot be checked. The CDR3 contains 16 residues. CDR1 is MNHEY, CDR2 SMNVEV, per germline (reference sequence). The CDR3 here is CASSPRGVSTQETQYF.

V is TRBV3-1 and J is TRBJ2-2; there is no DNA to check the TCRdb D call of TRBD1. CDR3 length: 16 amino acids. Looked up from germline, CDR1 is LGHDT and CDR2 is YNNKEL (reference sequence). CDR3: CASSQYRPSNTGELFF.

V and J are TRBV14 and TRBJ1-2; the TCRdb call, TRBD1, lacks DNA for checking. From germline, CDR1 is SGHDN and CDR2 FVKESK. This CDR3 has 13 residues. The CDR3 protein is CASSQDRAYGYTF.

The chain recombines TRBV18 with TRBJ2-3; TCRdb selects TRBD2, and the lack of DNA leaves this call unchecked. Germline V gene lookup returns CDR1 KGHSH and CDR2 LQKENI. The CDR3 runs to 16 residues. The CDR3 spells CASSPAGTSGGDTQYF.

The rearrangement joins TRBV6-1 to TRBJ1-6; TCRdb's assignment of TRBD1 cannot be checked, as there is no DNA. Germline loops: CDR1 MNHNS, CDR2 SASEGT. The CDR3 covers 16 residues. CDR3 sequence: CASRNGQSSYNSPLHF.

The chain has TRBV4-3 and TRBJ2-2; TCRdb names TRBD1, which stays unverified in the absence of DNA. CDR3 length: 16 amino acids. Per germline, CDR1 LGHNA and CDR2 YSLEER. This CDR3 is CASSQFLGVGTGELFF.

The chain's CDR3 is CASRGQGRTEQYF. The chain carries TRBV14 and TRBJ2-7; TCRdb's assignment of TRBD2 cannot be checked, as there is no DNA. The germline V gene has CDR1 SGHDN and CDR2 FVKESK. The CDR3 has 13 residues.

The chain carries TRBV5-4 and TRBJ1-1. The germline V gene has CDR1 SGHNT and CDR2 YYREEE (reference sequence). The CDR3 consists of 15 residues. CDR3: CASSLGDYMNTEAFF.

The chain has TRBV11-1 and TRBJ2-7. There are 13 residues in the CDR3. CDR1 and CDR2 (germline): SGHAT, FQDESV (reference sequence). This CDR3 reads CASSFAGGHEQYF.

This chain connects TRBV14 to TRBJ2-2. The CDR3 totals 14 residues. Germline V gene sequence: CDR1 SGHDN, CDR2 FVKESK. CDR3 amino acids: CASSHSVNTGELFF.

The rearrangement uses TRBV10-2 and TRBJ2-3. This CDR3 comprises 13 residues. Germline CDR1 is WSHSY and CDR2 is SAAADI. This CDR3 is CASKEGITDTQYF.

The rearrangement joins TRBV2 to TRBJ1-6. This CDR3 comprises 13 residues. CDR1 and CDR2 (germline): SNHLY, FYNNEI. The chain's CDR3 is CASSSEGYSPLHF.

The rearrangement links TRBV11-2 to TRBJ1-2. CDR1 is SGHAT and CDR2 is FQNNGV in the germline V gene. CDR3 size: 18 residues. CDR3 region: CASSSTGPPRPTNYGYTF.

This rearrangement joins TRBV5-1 to TRBJ2-3; TCRdb gives TRBD1 as the D gene, but with no DNA this cannot be confirmed. Per the germline V gene, CDR1 is SGHRS and CDR2 is YFSETQ. The CDR3 covers 16 residues. CDR3 region: CASSLGQGLITDTQYF. The full variable domain, its missing parts supplied by reference TRBV5-1 and TRBJ2-3, is KAGVTQTPRYLIKTRGQQVTLSCSPISGHRSVSWYQQTPGQGLQFLFEYFSETQRNKGNFPGRFSGRQFSNSRSEMNVSTLELGDSALYLCASSLGQGLITDTQYFGPGTRLTVL.

The rearrangement uses TRBV4-2 and TRBJ2-1; TCRdb indicates TRBD2, and absent DNA this call remains unverified. The CDR3 spans 15 residues. Germline V gene lookup returns CDR1 LGHNA and CDR2 YNFKEQ. The CDR3 loop is CASSPRLAGGREQFF.

This chain links TRBV29-1 with TRBJ2-3; as DNA is missing, the TRBD1 call by TCRdb cannot be tested. CDR3 length: 15 amino acids. Germline loops: CDR1 SQVTM, CDR2 ANQGSEA. This CDR3 is CSAAPGQGTADTQYF.

This CDR3 reads CASSLRWGGSQPQHF. This sequence joins TRBV7-2 and TRBJ1-5; lacking DNA, the TRBD1 call made by TCRdb goes unchecked. The CDR3 is made up of 15 amino acids. Germline lookup yields CDR1 SGHTA and CDR2 FQGNSA.

The CDR3 sequence is CASSRMAGVSDTQYF. The rearrangement joins TRBV5-6 to TRBJ2-3; TCRdb outputs TRBD1, but without DNA this stays unchecked. Germline CDR1 reads SGHDT; CDR2 reads YYEEEE. This CDR3 has 15 residues.

This CDR3 is CASSLSGQYYEQYF. The V gene is TRBV7-2, the J gene TRBJ2-7; the D gene TCRdb calls, TRBD1, cannot be checked with no DNA. The CDR3 has 14 amino acids. In germline, CDR1 is SGHTA, CDR2 FQGNSA.